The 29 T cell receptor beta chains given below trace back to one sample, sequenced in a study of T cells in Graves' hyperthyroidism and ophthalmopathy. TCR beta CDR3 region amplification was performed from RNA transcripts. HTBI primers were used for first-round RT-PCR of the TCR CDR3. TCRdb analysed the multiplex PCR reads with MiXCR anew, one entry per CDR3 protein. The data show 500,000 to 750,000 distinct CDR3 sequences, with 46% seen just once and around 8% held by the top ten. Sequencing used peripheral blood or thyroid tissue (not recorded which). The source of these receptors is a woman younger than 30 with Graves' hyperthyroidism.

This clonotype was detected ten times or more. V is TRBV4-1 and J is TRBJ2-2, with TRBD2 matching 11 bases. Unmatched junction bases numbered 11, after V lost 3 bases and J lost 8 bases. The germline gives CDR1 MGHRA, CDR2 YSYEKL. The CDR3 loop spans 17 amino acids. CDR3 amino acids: CASSQEGLAVPLGELFF. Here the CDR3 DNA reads TGCGCCAGCAGCCAGGAGGGACTAGCGGTCCCGTTGGGGGAGCTGTTTTTT.

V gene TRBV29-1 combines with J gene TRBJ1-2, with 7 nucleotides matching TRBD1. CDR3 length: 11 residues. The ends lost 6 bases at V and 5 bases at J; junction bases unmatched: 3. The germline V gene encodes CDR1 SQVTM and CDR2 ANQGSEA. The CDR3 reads CSVDREYGYTF. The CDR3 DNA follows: TGCAGCGTCGACAGGGAGTATGGCTACACCTTC.

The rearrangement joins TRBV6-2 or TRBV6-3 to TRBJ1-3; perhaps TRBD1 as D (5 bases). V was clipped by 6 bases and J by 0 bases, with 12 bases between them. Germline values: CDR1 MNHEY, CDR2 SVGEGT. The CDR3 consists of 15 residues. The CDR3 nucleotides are TGTGCCAGCAGATCCTCAGGGATCTCTGGAAACACCATATATTTT. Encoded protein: CASRSSGISGNTIYF.

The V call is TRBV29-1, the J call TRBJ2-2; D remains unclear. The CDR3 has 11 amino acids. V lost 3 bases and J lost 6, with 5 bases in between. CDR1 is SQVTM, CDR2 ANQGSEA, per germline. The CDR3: CSVDPAGELFF. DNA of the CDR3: TGCAGCGTTGATCCTGCCGGGGAGCTGTTTTTT.

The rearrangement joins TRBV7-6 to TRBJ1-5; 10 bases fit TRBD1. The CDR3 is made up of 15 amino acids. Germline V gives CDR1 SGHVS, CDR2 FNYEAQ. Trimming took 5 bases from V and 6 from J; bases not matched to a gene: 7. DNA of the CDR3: TGTGCCAGCAGCCGAGGACAGGGGGGAGCTCAGCCCCAGCATTTT. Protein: CASSRGQGGAQPQHF.

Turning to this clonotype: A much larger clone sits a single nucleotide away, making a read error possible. The CDR3 protein is CASSSSGGDGETQYF. The CDR3 coding sequence is TGTGCCAGCAGTTCCAGCGGGGGAGATGGGGAGACCCAGTACTTC. The genes are TRBV12-3 or TRBV12-4 and TRBJ2-5, with 8 bases fitting TRBD2. The CDR3 extends over 15 amino acids. V lost 4 bases and J lost 5; bases outside the gene matches: 9.

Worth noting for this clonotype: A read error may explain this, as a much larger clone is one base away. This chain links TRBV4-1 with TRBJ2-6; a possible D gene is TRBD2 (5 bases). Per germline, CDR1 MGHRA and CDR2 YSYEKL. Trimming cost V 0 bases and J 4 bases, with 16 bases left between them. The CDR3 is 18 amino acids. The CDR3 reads CASSQEGLDAAGANVLTF. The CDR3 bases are TGCGCCAGCAGCCAAGAAGGACTGGACGCGGCGGGGGCCAACGTCCTGACTTTC.

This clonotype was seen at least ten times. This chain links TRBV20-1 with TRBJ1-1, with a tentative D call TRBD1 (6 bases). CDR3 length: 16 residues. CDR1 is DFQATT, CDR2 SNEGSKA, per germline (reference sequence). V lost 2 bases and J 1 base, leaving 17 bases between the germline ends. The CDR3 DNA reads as TGCAGTGCTAGATCCTTTCGGGGGCGTCCGAACACTGAAGCTTTCTTT. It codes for CSARSFRGRPNTEAFF.

The chain's CDR3 is CATSAYDRADYGYTF. CDR3 in DNA: TGTGCCACCAGTGCCTACGACAGGGCAGACTATGGCTACACCTTC. The rearrangement uses TRBV24-1 and TRBJ1-2; 7 bases agree with TRBD1. This CDR3 has 15 residues. With 5 bases clipped from V and 3 bases from J, the junction kept 8 bases outside the gene matches. Germline V CDR1 and CDR2: KGHDR, SFDVKD.

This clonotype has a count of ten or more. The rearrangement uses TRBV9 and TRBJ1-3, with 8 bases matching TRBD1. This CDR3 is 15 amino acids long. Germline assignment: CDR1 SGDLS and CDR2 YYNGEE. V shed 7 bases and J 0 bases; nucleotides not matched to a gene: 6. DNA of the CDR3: TGTGCCAGCGCCCGTACAGGGGGCTCTGGAAACACCATATATTTT. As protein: CASARTGGSGNTIYF. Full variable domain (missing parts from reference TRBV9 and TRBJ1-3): DSGVTQTPKHLITATGQRVTLRCSPRSGDLSVYWYQQSLDQGLQFLIQYYNGEERAKGNILERFSAQQFPDLHSELNLSSLELGDSALYFCASARTGGSGNTIYFGEGSWLTVV.

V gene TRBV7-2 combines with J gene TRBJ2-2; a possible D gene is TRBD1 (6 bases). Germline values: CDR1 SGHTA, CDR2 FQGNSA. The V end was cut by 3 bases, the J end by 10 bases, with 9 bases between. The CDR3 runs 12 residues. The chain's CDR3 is CASSLGQQELFF. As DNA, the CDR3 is TGTGCCAGCAGCTTGGGACAACAGGAGCTGTTTTTT.

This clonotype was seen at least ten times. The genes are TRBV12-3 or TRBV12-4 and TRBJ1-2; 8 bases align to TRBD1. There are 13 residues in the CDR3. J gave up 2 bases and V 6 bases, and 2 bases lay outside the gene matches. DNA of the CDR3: TGTGCCAGCAGATGGACAGGGAACTATGGCTACACCTTC. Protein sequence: CASRWTGNYGYTF.

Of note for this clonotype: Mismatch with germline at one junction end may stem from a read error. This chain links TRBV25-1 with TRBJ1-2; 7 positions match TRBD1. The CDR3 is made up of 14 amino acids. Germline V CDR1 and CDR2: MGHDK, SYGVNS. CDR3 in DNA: TGTGCCAGCAGTGCCTACAGGGGAGGGGATGGCCACACCTTC. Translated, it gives CASSAYRGGDGHTF.

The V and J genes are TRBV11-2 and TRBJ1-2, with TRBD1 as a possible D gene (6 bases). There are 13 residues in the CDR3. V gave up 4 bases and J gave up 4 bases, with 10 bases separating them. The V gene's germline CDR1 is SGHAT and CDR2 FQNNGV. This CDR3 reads CASSSWTVYGYTF. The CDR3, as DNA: TGTGCCAGCAGCTCATGGACAGTCTATGGCTACACCTTC.

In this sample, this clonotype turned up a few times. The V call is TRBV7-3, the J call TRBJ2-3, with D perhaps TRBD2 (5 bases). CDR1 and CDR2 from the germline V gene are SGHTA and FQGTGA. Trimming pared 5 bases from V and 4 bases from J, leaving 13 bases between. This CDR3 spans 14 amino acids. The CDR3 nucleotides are TGTGCCAGCAGCCTGGTACTAGGTTCAGATACGCAGTATTTT. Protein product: CASSLVLGSDTQYF. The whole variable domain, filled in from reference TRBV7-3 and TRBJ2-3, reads GAGVSQTPSNKVTEKGKYVELRCDPISGHTALYWYRQSLGQGPEFLIYFQGTGAADDSGLPNDRFFAVRPEGSVSTLKIQRTERGDSAVYLCASSLVLGSDTQYFGPGTRLTVL.

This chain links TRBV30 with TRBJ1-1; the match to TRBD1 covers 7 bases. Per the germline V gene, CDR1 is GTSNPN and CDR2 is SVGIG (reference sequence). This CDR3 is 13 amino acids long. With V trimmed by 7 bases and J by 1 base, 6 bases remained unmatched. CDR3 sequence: CAYYRGGNTEAFF. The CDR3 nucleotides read TGTGCCTACTACAGGGGAGGGAACACTGAAGCTTTCTTT.

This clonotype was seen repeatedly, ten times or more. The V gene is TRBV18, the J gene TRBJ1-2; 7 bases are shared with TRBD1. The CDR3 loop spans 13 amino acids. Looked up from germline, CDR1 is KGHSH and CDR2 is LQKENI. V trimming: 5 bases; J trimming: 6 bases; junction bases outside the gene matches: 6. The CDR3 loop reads CASSSTGEDGYTF. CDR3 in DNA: TGTGCCAGCTCATCTACAGGGGAAGATGGCTACACCTTC.

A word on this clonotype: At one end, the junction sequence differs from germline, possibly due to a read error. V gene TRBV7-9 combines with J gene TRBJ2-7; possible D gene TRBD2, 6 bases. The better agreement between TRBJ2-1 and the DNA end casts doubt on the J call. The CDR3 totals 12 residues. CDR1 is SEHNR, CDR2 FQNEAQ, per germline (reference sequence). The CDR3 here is CASSPVSGPQFF. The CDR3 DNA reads TGCGCCAGCAGCCCCGTGAGCGGGCCGCAGTTCTTC.

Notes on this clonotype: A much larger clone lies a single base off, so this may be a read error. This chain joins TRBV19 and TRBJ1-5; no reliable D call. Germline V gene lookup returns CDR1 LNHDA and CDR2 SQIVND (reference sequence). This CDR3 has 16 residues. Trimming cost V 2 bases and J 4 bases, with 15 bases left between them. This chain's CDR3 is CASSISRATGNQPQHF. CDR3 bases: TGTGCCAGTAGTATAAGTCGGGCGACGGGGAATCAGCCCCAGCATTTT.

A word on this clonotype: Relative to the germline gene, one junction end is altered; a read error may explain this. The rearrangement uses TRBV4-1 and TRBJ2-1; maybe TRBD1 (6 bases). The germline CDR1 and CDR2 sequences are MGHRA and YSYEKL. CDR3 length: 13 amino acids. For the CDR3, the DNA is TGTGCCAGCAGCTCGACGACAGGCAATGAGCAGTTCTTC. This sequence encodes CASSSTTGNEQFF.

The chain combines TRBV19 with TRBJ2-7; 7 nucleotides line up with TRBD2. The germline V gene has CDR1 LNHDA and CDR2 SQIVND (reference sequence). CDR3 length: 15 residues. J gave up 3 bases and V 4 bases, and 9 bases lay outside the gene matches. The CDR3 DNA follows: TGTGCCAGTAGTAGGAGCGGGGAGGGAGTCTACGAGCAGTACTTC. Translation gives CASSRSGEGVYEQYF.

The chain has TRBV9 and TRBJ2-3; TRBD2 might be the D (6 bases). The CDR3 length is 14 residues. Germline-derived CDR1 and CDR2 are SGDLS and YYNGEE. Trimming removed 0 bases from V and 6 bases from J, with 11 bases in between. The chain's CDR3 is CASSVEASADTQYF. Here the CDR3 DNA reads TGTGCCAGCAGCGTAGAGGCTAGCGCGGATACGCAGTATTTT.

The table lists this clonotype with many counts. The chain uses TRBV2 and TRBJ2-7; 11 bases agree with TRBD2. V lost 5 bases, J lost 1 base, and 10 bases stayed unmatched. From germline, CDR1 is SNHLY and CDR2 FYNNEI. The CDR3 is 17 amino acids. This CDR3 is CASSTGTSGPRSYEQYF. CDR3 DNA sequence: TGTGCCAGCAGTACCGGGACTAGCGGCCCAAGGTCCTACGAGCAGTACTTC.

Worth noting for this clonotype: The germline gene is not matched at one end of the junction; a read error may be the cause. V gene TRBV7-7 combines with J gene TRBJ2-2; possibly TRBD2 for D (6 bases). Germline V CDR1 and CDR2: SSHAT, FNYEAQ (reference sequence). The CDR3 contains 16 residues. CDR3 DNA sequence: TGTGCTAGCAGCCGGGTGATTACGGGGGACACCGGGGAGCTGTTTTTT. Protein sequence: CASSRVITGDTGELFF.

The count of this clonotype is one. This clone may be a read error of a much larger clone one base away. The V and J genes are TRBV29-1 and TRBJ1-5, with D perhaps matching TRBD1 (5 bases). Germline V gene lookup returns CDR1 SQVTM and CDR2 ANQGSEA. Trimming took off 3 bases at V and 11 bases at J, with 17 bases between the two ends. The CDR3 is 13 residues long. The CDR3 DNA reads TGCAGCGTTGACGTCCGGGGCGCAGAGACCCAGCATTTT. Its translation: CSVDVRGAETQHF.

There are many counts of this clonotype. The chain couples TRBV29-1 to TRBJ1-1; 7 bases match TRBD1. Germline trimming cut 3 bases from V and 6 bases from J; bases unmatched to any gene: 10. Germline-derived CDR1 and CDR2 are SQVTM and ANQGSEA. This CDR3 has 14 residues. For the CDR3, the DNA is TGCAGCGTTGACCAACATACAGGGGCGTCTGAAGCTTTCTTT. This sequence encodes CSVDQHTGASEAFF.

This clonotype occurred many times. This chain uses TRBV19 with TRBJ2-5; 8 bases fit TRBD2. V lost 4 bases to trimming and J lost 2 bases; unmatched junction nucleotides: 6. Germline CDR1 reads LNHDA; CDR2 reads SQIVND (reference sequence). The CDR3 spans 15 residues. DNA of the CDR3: TGTGCCAGTAGTAGGTTAGCGGGATTTCAAGAGACCCAGTACTTC. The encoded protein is CASSRLAGFQETQYF.

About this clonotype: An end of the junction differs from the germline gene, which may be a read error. This CDR3 is CASSSRDGASVLTF. DNA for the CDR3: TGTGCCAGCAGCTCCAGGGACGGGGCCAGCGTCCTGACTTTC. The chain is built from TRBV11-3 and TRBJ2-6, with D perhaps being TRBD1 or TRBD2 (5 bases each). This CDR3 is built from 14 residues. CDR1 SGHNT and CDR2 YENEEA come from the germline V gene.

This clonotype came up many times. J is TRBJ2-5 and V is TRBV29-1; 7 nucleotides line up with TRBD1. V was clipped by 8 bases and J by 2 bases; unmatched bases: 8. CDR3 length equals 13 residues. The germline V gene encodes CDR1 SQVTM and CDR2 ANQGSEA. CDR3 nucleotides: TGCAGCTCCGAACGGGACAGTCAAGAGACCCAGTACTTC. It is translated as CSSERDSQETQYF.